The present T cell receptor (beta chain) was sequenced within a study of cytomegalovirus exposure and HLA in healthy donors. 13 Jbeta primers and 60 Vbeta primers were used for the PCR. The repertoire was sequenced with immunoSEQ multiplex PCR; TCRdb's copy has only in-frame clones and lacks some. Of more than 80,000 clones detected, roughly 73% appear once; the ten largest clones hold more than 2%. The CDR3 covers 13 residues. Germline values: CDR1 SQVTM, CDR2 ANQGSEA. V lost 4 bases and J 9 bases, leaving 16 bases between the germline ends. For this clone: The antigen remains undetermined.

Whole-study results and caveats: At a 0.05 false discovery rate, a later analysis found about 17,000 TCR beta sequences to be associated with HLA alleles.

Sequenced: PBMCs. The V and J genes are TRBV29-1 and TRBJ2-1, with a tentative D call TRBD2 (6 bases). This clonotype originated in a middle-aged man in good health and CMV-seronegative. CDR3 nucleotide sequence: TGCAGCGTTGTGTTGACTAGGGGTCCTGAGCAGTTCTTC. Residues: CSVVLTRGPEQFF.